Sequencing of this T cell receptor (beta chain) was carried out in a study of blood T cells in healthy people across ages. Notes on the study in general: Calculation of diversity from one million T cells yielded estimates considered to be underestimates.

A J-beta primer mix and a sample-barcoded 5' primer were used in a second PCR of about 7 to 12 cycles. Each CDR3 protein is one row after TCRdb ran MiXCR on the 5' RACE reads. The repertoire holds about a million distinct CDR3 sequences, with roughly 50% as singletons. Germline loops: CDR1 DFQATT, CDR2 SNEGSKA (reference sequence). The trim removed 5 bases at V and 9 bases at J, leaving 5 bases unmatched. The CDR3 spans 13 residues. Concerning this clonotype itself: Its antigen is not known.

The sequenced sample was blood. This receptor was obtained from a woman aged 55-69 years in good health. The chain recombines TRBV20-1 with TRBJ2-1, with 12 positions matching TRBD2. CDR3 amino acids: CSAGKTSGGEQFF. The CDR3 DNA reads TGCAGTGCTGGAAAGACTAGCGGGGGTGAGCAGTTCTTC.